The 18 T cell receptor beta chains below all came from one sample that was sequenced in a study of identifying expanded T cells in peripheral blood. The method was immunoSEQ multiplex PCR; TCRdb's version includes in-frame clones alone and lacks a portion of them. The table includes roughly 86,000 clones, 85% detected once. Sequenced material: blood. Receptors were obtained from a person between 18 and 69 years old in good health.

Only a few counts were recorded for this clone. The genes are TRBV7-2 and TRBJ1-5; D remains unclear. Trimming left V 1 base short and J 0 bases short, with 7 bases between. CDR1 is SGHTA and CDR2 is FQGNSA in the germline V gene. This CDR3 has 15 residues. The CDR3, as DNA: TGTGCCAGCAGCTTAGGCAGTTATAGCAATCAGCCCCAGCATTTT. Its protein is CASSLGSYSNQPQHF. The variable domain in full, completed from reference TRBV7-2 and TRBJ1-5, reads GAGVSQSPSNKVTEKGKDVELRCDPISGHTALYWYRQSLGQGLEFLIYFQGNSAPDKSGLPSDRFSAERTGGSVSTLTIQRTQQEDSAVYLCASSLGSYSNQPQHFGDGTRLSIL.

V is TRBV19 and J is TRBJ2-7; D is perhaps TRBD2 (6 bases). Germline-derived CDR1 and CDR2 are LNHDA and SQIVND (reference sequence). The ends were cut back, 6 bases at V and 0 bases at J, with 18 bases in the middle. The CDR3 runs 16 residues. Here the CDR3 DNA reads TGTGCCAGTAGCTTGGGACTCCGGCAAAGCTCCTACGAGCAGTACTTC. Its protein product is CASSLGLRQSSYEQYF.

The genes are TRBV7-9 and TRBJ2-7, with D unresolved. Germline lookup yields CDR1 SEHNR and CDR2 FQNEAQ (reference sequence). The CDR3 contains 12 residues. V gave up 3 bases and J gave up 5 bases, with 8 bases separating them. The chain's CDR3 is CASSFDLHEQYF. CDR3 in DNA: TGTGCCAGCAGCTTCGATCTCCACGAGCAGTACTTC. Filled out from reference TRBV7-9 and TRBJ2-7, the complete variable domain reads DTGVSQNPRHKITKRGQNVTFRCDPISEHNRLYWYRQTLGQGPEFLTYFQNEAQLEKSRLLSDRFSAERPKGSFSTLEIQRTEQGDSAMYLCASSFDLHEQYFGPGTRLTVT.

V gene TRBV2 combines with J gene TRBJ2-4; TRBD2 is a possible D gene (5 bases). The V end lost 3 bases, the J end lost 9 bases, and 15 bases lay between the germline ends. Germline V gene lookup returns CDR1 SNHLY and CDR2 FYNNEI. The CDR3 extends over 14 amino acids. CDR3 in DNA: TGTGCCAGCAGTGAGCCCGGGGTGTGGGGCATTCAGTACTTC. Translating it yields CASSEPGVWGIQYF.

V is TRBV6-5 and J is TRBJ2-3, with 15 nucleotides matching TRBD2. The germline gives CDR1 MNHEY, CDR2 SVGAGI. The CDR3 totals 15 residues. Trimming took 5 bases from V and 4 from J; bases not matched to a gene: 1. This chain's CDR3 is CASSGLAGGPDTQYF. CDR3 coding DNA: TGTGCCAGCAGTGGACTAGCGGGGGGGCCAGATACGCAGTATTTT.

V gene TRBV7-9 combines with J gene TRBJ1-2, with D uncertain. The CDR3 loop spans 17 amino acids. Germline lookup yields CDR1 SEHNR and CDR2 FQNEAQ (reference sequence). V lost 4 bases and J 3 bases, leaving 21 bases between the germline ends. The CDR3 region has the DNA TGTGCCAGCAGCTCCCTAGTGTCGACAAATTTTGACTATGGCTACACCTTC. It yields the protein CASSSLVSTNFDYGYTF.

J is TRBJ1-2 and V is TRBV5-1; TRBD1 agrees at 9 bases. The CDR3 runs 12 residues. Per germline, CDR1 SGHRS and CDR2 YFSETQ. Trimming at V came to 6 bases and at J to 6 bases, leaving 3 bases not matched to a gene. The CDR3 nucleotides are TGCGCCAGCACCGGGACAGGGAATGGCTACACCTTC. Its translation is CASTGTGNGYTF.

This chain links TRBV7-2 with TRBJ2-7; the match to TRBD1 covers 10 bases. The CDR3 is 15 residues long. V trimming: 3 bases; J trimming: 5 bases; junction bases outside the gene matches: 7. The germline V gene encodes CDR1 SGHTA and CDR2 FQGNSA. The CDR3 nucleotides are TGTGCCAGCAGCTTCTATGGACAGGGGGACAACGAGCAGTACTTC. Translated: CASSFYGQGDNEQYF.

The V and J genes are TRBV7-8 and TRBJ1-2; no definite D call. Germline loops: CDR1 SGHVS, CDR2 FQNEAQ. Trimming took 5 bases from V and 2 from J, leaving 12 bases between them. The CDR3 contains 14 residues. This chain's CDR3 is CASSPLEGNYGYTF. In DNA, the CDR3 is TGTGCCAGCAGCCCCTTGGAGGGAAACTATGGCTACACCTTC.

The chain has TRBV11-2 and TRBJ1-2, with D possibly being TRBD1 (6 bases). The germline gives CDR1 SGHAT, CDR2 FQNNGV. The V and J ends lost 3 bases and 3 bases respectively, with 8 bases between them. The CDR3 has 13 amino acids. The CDR3 nucleotides read TGTGCCAGCAGCTTGGGGGCGTACTATGGCTACACCTTC. Its translation is CASSLGAYYGYTF.

This clone occurred once. The rearrangement links TRBV4-3 to TRBJ1-2, with a tentative D call TRBD1 (5 bases). Germline V gene sequence: CDR1 LGHNA, CDR2 YSLEER. Trimming cost V 0 bases and J 4 bases, with 9 bases left between them. The CDR3 consists of 14 residues. The CDR3 region has the DNA TGCGCCAGCAGCCAAGAATGGGGGGTCTATGGCTACACCTTC. This gives the protein CASSQEWGVYGYTF.

This rearrangement joins TRBV4-3 to TRBJ1-2; 7 nucleotides line up with TRBD1. J lost 8 bases, V lost 1 base, and 4 bases had no gene match. From germline, CDR1 is LGHNA and CDR2 YSLEER. CDR3 length equals 13 residues. This chain's CDR3 is CASSQATGDGYTF. The CDR3 nucleotides read TGCGCCAGCAGCCAAGCTACAGGGGACGGCTACACCTTC.

The chain is built from TRBV6-1 and TRBJ1-1; D uncertain. V was clipped by 7 bases and J by 0 bases, with 15 bases between them. This CDR3 has 15 amino acids. Germline V gives CDR1 MNHNS, CDR2 SASEGT. The CDR3 is CASMKGSIMNTEAFF. The CDR3 DNA follows: TGTGCCAGCATGAAAGGGAGCATCATGAACACTGAAGCTTTCTTT.

V is TRBV5-1 and J is TRBJ2-2; D may be TRBD1 (6 bases). CDR3 size: 14 residues. With 0 bases removed from V and 6 bases from J, the gap between germline ends came to 9 bases. CDR1 is SGHRS and CDR2 is YFSETQ in the germline V gene. The CDR3: CASSLVGTSGELFF. The CDR3 DNA is TGCGCCAGCAGCTTGGTGGGGACATCCGGGGAGCTGTTTTTT. The full variable domain, rest sourced from reference TRBV5-1 and TRBJ2-2, is KAGVTQTPRYLIKTRGQQVTLSCSPISGHRSVSWYQQTPGQGLQFLFEYFSETQRNKGNFPGRFSGRQFSNSRSEMNVSTLELGDSALYLCASSLVGTSGELFFGEGSRLTVL.

This clone was counted only a few times. V usage is TRBV14 and J usage is TRBJ1-2; TRBD1 is a possible D gene (5 bases). The germline CDR1 and CDR2 sequences are SGHDN and FVKESK. The CDR3 has 15 amino acids. V was cut by 0 bases and J by 4 bases, with 12 bases left in between. CDR3 sequence reads: CASSQDFGGVYGYTF. The CDR3 nucleotides read TGTGCCAGCAGCCAAGACTTCGGAGGGGTCTATGGCTACACCTTC. Full variable domain (outside the CDR3, taken from reference TRBV14 and TRBJ1-2): EAGVTQFPSHSVIEKGQTVTLRCDPISGHDNLYWYRRVMGKEIKFLLHFVKESKQDESGMPNNRFLAERTGGTYSTLKVQPAELEDSGVYFCASSQDFGGVYGYTFGSGTRLTVV.

The chain recombines TRBV2 with TRBJ1-2; TRBD1 might be the D (5 bases). Germline V CDR1 and CDR2: SNHLY, FYNNEI. The CDR3 totals 11 residues. V was pared by 8 bases and J by 4 bases, with 8 bases between. CDR3 amino acids: CASRQGYGYTF. CDR3 nucleotides: TGTGCCAGCCGCCAGGGCTATGGCTACACCTTC. Variable domain in full (rest from reference TRBV2 and TRBJ1-2): EPEVTQTPSHQVTQMGQEVILRCVPISNHLYFYWYRQILGQKVEFLVSFYNNEISEKSEIFDDQFSVERPDGSNFTLKIRSTKLEDSAMYFCASRQGYGYTFGSGTRLTVV.

The gene calls are TRBV13 and TRBJ2-5, with D unresolved. V was pared by 0 bases and J by 12 bases, with 11 bases between. CDR1 is PRHDT, CDR2 FYEKMQ, per germline (reference sequence). This CDR3 has 12 amino acids. CDR3 in amino acids: CASSLGAAPEYF. In nucleotides, the CDR3 is TGTGCCAGCAGCTTAGGGGCTGCCCCGGAGTACTTC.

The chain employs TRBV6-5 and TRBJ1-5; D remains unclear. Trimming left V 5 bases short and J 5 bases short, with 10 bases between. Germline V CDR1 and CDR2: MNHEY, SVGAGI. The CDR3 is 13 residues long. CDR3 in amino acids: CASSVGSHQPQHF. In nucleotides, the CDR3 is TGTGCCAGCAGTGTTGGTTCCCATCAGCCCCAGCATTTT.